These 18 T cell receptor beta chains originate from one sample sequenced in a study of graft-versus-host responses after intestinal transplantation. Which antigens these TCRs recognize remains unknown. This table comes from immunoSEQ multiplex PCR, and its TCRdb copy is limited to in-frame clones, with some not included. The table records under 150,000 clones, around 94% of them present only once. The source was unstimulated CD4+ T cells sorted from spleen or lymph node cells, collected before intestinal transplant. The receptors stem from a human donor who received an intestinal transplant.

This clone was seen once. The chain employs TRBV11-2 and TRBJ2-5; 10 bases line up with TRBD2. Germline CDR1 and CDR2: SGHAT and FQNNGV. The CDR3 is made up of 16 amino acids. Unmatched junction bases numbered 7, after V lost 1 base and J lost 5 bases. DNA of the CDR3: TGTGCCAGCAGCTTAGGAGTAGCGGGGGGCTCCGAGACCCAGTACTTC. Translating gives CASSLGVAGGSETQYF.

The V gene is TRBV5-1, the J gene TRBJ2-2; no reliable D call. The CDR3 contains 13 residues. Germline V gene lookup returns CDR1 SGHRS and CDR2 YFSETQ. The V gene lost 4 bases and the J gene lost 10 bases, with 14 bases spanning the gap. The CDR3, as DNA: TGCGCCAGCAGCCCACCCTCGGAGTCGGAGCTGTTTTTT. It translates to CASSPPSESELFF.

The chain joins TRBV9 to TRBJ2-3; tentative D call: TRBD1 (5 bases). V lost 0 bases and J 8 bases, leaving 16 bases between the germline ends. The germline V gene encodes CDR1 SGDLS and CDR2 YYNGEE. This CDR3 has 15 amino acids. The DNA for the CDR3 is TGTGCCAGCAGCGTAGAAGGGGTGGTCTACGCTACGCAGTATTTT. As protein: CASSVEGVVYATQYF.

This chain links TRBV4-1 with TRBJ2-1, with a weak D call TRBD1 (5 bases). The CDR3 extends over 15 amino acids. Germline loops: CDR1 MGHRA, CDR2 YSYEKL. The V end lost 0 bases, the J end lost 7 bases, and 13 bases lay between the germline ends. CDR3 sequence reads: CASSQDWQGRNEQFF. DNA of the CDR3: TGCGCCAGCAGCCAAGATTGGCAGGGTAGGAATGAGCAGTTCTTC.

This chain links TRBV7-9 with TRBJ2-3; D uncertain. V was cut by 4 bases and J by 0 bases, with 11 bases left in between. CDR1 SEHNR and CDR2 FQNEAQ come from the germline V gene (reference sequence). This CDR3 is built from 15 residues. CDR3 sequence (DNA): TGTGCCAGCAGCTCGACACCTCCTAGCACAGATACGCAGTATTTT. Translating gives CASSSTPPSTDTQYF.

For the CDR3, the DNA is TGTGCCAGCAGTCTACAGGGGGGATGGTTGTACGAGCAGTACTTC. Its translation is CASSLQGGWLYEQYF. The chain joins TRBV7-9 to TRBJ2-7; 8 nucleotides agree with TRBD1. V lost 6 bases, J lost 4 bases, and 11 bases stayed unmatched. Germline V lookup: CDR1 SEHNR, CDR2 FQNEAQ (reference sequence). The CDR3 sequence is 15 residues long.

The chain links TRBV5-1 to TRBJ2-4; 7 bases map to TRBD1. Germline V gene sequence: CDR1 SGHRS, CDR2 YFSETQ. There are 15 residues in the CDR3. V lost 4 bases and J lost 0; bases outside the gene matches: 4. The CDR3 sequence is CASSQGTVAKNIQYF. The DNA for the CDR3 is TGCGCCAGCAGCCAAGGGACAGTAGCCAAAAACATTCAGTACTTC.

The rearrangement uses TRBV30 and TRBJ2-3; D gene uncertain. Germline-derived CDR1 and CDR2 are GTSNPN and SVGIG (reference sequence). The CDR3 covers 15 residues. Deletions cut 4 bases from V and 1 base from J, with 15 bases between. As DNA, the CDR3 is TGTGCCTGGAAATCGGCCGGGTGGGGCACAGATACGCAGTATTTT. Translated, it gives CAWKSAGWGTDTQYF. Variable domain in full (rest from reference TRBV30 and TRBJ2-3): SQTIHQWPATLVQPVGSPLSLECTVEGTSNPNLYWYRQAAGRGLQLLFYSVGIGQISSEVPQNLSASRPQDRQFILSSKKLLLSDSGFYLCAWKSAGWGTDTQYFGPGTRLTVL.

This clone was seen a single time. The chain joins TRBV11-2 to TRBJ2-1; 7 nucleotides agree with TRBD1. The germline V gene has CDR1 SGHAT and CDR2 FQNNGV. This CDR3 comprises 15 residues. V was pared by 5 bases and J by 1 base, with 5 bases of the junction left unmatched. The CDR3 region is CASSHRQGSYNEQFF. In DNA, the CDR3 is TGTGCCAGCAGCCATCGACAGGGTTCCTACAATGAGCAGTTCTTC.

The DNA for the CDR3 is TGTGCCAGCAGACGGGAAGAAGGGCACAATGAGCAGTTCTTC. Its translation is CASRREEGHNEQFF. J is TRBJ2-1 and V is TRBV6-4; maybe TRBD2 (5 bases). Between the trimmed V and J ends, which lost 6 bases and 5 bases, there was a span of 14 bases. Germline assignment: CDR1 MRHNA and CDR2 SNTAGT. The CDR3 spans 14 residues.

The CDR3 spells CASSPLAVTYEQYF. CDR3 nucleotides: TGTGCCAGCTCACCACTAGCGGTAACCTACGAGCAGTACTTC. The genes are TRBV18 and TRBJ2-7, with D possibly matching TRBD2 (6 bases). Deletions cut 1 base from V and 2 bases from J, with 9 bases between. Germline values: CDR1 KGHSH, CDR2 LQKENI. The CDR3 length is 14 residues. Complete variable domain (other parts from reference TRBV18 and TRBJ2-7): NAGVMQNPRHLVRRRGQEARLRCSPMKGHSHVYWYRQLPEEGLKFMVYLQKENIIDESGMPKERFSAEFPKEGPSILRIQQVVRGDSAAYFCASSPLAVTYEQYFGPGTRLTVT.

The chain recombines TRBV7-7 with TRBJ1-1, with D possibly TRBD1 on 5 matching bases. V gave up 9 bases and J gave up 7 bases, with 21 bases separating them. Germline V gives CDR1 SSHAT, CDR2 FNYEAQ (reference sequence). The CDR3 runs to 14 residues. CDR3 in amino acids: CARSSTAILYEAFF. Written as DNA, the CDR3 is TGTGCCAGGTCCTCGACAGCGATTCTATATGAAGCTTTCTTT.

The V and J genes are TRBV30 and TRBJ2-4, with D unclear. Germline lookup yields CDR1 GTSNPN and CDR2 SVGIG (reference sequence). CDR3 length: 15 amino acids. The V end was cut by 0 bases, the J end by 2 bases, with 11 bases between. The DNA of the CDR3 is TGTGCCTGGAGTGTCCTCACTTTAACCAAAAACATTCAGTACTTC. Residues: CAWSVLTLTKNIQYF.

The table lists this clone with a count of one. This chain joins TRBV18 and TRBJ2-1; no firm D call. The CDR3 length is 15 residues. Germline assignment: CDR1 KGHSH and CDR2 LQKENI. V was cut by 1 base and J by 6 bases, with 13 bases left in between. The chain's CDR3 is CASSPRMGGFNEQFF. The CDR3 nucleotides read TGTGCCAGCTCACCACGCATGGGTGGATTCAATGAGCAGTTCTTC. Looking up the rest from reference TRBV18 and TRBJ2-1 gives the full variable domain: NAGVMQNPRHLVRRRGQEARLRCSPMKGHSHVYWYRQLPEEGLKFMVYLQKENIIDESGMPKERFSAEFPKEGPSILRIQQVVRGDSAAYFCASSPRMGGFNEQFFGPGTRLTVL.

The chain combines TRBV4-1 with TRBJ2-3; TRBD1 is a possible D gene (5 bases). V lost 1 base and J lost 2, with 7 bases in between. CDR3 length: 14 residues. CDR1 is MGHRA and CDR2 is YSYEKL in the germline V gene. The chain's CDR3 is CASSQVTDTDTQYF. DNA of the CDR3: TGCGCCAGCAGCCAAGTGACAGACACAGATACGCAGTATTTT.

To note about this clone: Its ends do not fully match the called genes, so a read error is possible. This chain connects TRBV6-1 to TRBJ1-6; D might be TRBD1 (5 bases). This CDR3 spans 12 amino acids. CDR1 is MNHNS and CDR2 is SASEGT in the germline V gene. The CDR3 DNA sequence: TGTGCCAGCTGGGGGTCAGATTCACCCCCCCACTTT. This translates into CASWGSDSPPHF.

The sample holds a few counts of this clone. V is TRBV18 and J is TRBJ1-5; no clear D gene. Germline lookup yields CDR1 KGHSH and CDR2 LQKENI. The V end was cut by 3 bases, the J end by 0 bases, with 12 bases between. The CDR3 covers 16 residues. The CDR3 DNA reads as TGTGCCAGCTCACCGTTCGGGGTACATAGCAATCAGCCCCAGCATTTT. As protein: CASSPFGVHSNQPQHF.

V usage is TRBV5-1 and J usage is TRBJ2-1; no firm D call. The V and J ends lost 2 bases and 4 bases respectively, with 10 bases between them. The CDR3 totals 14 residues. Germline V gene lookup returns CDR1 SGHRS and CDR2 YFSETQ. CDR3 residues: CASSLERPYNEQFF. For the CDR3, the DNA is TGCGCCAGCAGCTTAGAGAGACCTTACAATGAGCAGTTCTTC.